This TCR beta chain originates from a study of cytomegalovirus exposure and HLA in healthy donors (dated by TCRdb to 2016 to 2017). Study-wide context: A later analysis indicated that the 130 or so validation repertoires were generated on the platform also employed for the 720 or so repertoires of the first cohort. The aim of the study was to test whether cataloging public T cell receptors could identify signatures of past pathogen exposure. In addition to the first cohort of 650 to 800 subjects, a separate validation cohort of under 150 different subjects was used. To predict cytomegalovirus infection status, the study combined high-throughput TCR immunosequencing, statistical association of individual TCRs with disease status, and machine learning.

In regard to this clone: This clone's antigen is unknown. One base away there is no much larger clone; base qualities are not given.

The donors belonged to the validation cohort of 90 to 150 subjects, which was separate from the 666-subject first cohort. The germline V gene (reference sequence) sets CDR1 to SEHNR and CDR2 to FQNEAQ. Including the terminal cysteine and phenylalanine, the CDR3 comprises 14 residues. Only the CDR3 DNA stays, 42 bases, in frame from base 1. V loses 3 bases at its end and J loses 10 bases; junction bases beyond the gene matches: 5. Library preparation was by the immunoSEQ multiplex PCR assay. Per the original workflow: A statistical classification framework was built to diagnose cytomegalovirus status from the catalog of TCR beta chain sequences. Entries here come from immuneACCESS through TCRdb and include only in-frame sequences with V and J called. Some clones fail to appear in such tables; in the studies checked, an unresolved V gene covers under half of the shortfall, and the cause of the remainder is unknown. The DNA gave D and trimming, while V, J and clone size come from that table. Within this sample are roughly 300,000 clones, with 70% to 90% of them counted one time only. About 0.8% of the sample rests with the top ten.

Overall study results and their limits: In vitro tests confirmed that a few of the cytomegalovirus-associated TCR beta chains recognize cytomegalovirus antigens. In both the original and validation cohorts, the classifier was reported to diagnose cytomegalovirus status with high specificity and sensitivity. Most TCR sequences were seen in very few donors, while some public TCRs were found in many individuals. A later analysis lacked HLA typing for the validation cohort, so it scored co-occurrence in that cohort across all 110 or so repertoires. It was suggested by the authors that the approach could potentially be generalized to other disease states and immunological phenotypes. In the study, 150 to 200 TCR beta chains were listed as associated with cytomegalovirus. A later analysis found that TCRs clustered in the first cohort also tended to co-occur in the 120 validation repertoires, with 94% of cluster scores above 0.

This sequence originates from a woman between 18 and 30 years old in good health and CMV-seronegative. Sequenced sample: PBMCs. The rearrangement combines TRBV7-9 with TRBJ2-2, with 10 central nucleotides matching TRBD1. The DNA sequence is as follows: TGTGCCAGCAGCTTGGACAGGGGGGCGGTGGAGCTGTTTTTT. This codes for CASSLDRGAVELFF.